Below, 7 T cell receptor beta chains from the same sample are listed, as sequenced in a study of cytomegalovirus exposure and HLA in healthy donors. Primers included in the PCR were 60 Vbeta and 13 Jbeta primers. TCRdb's table, derived via immunoSEQ multiplex PCR, lists solely in-frame clones and lacks some. The sample gives under 200,000 clones, approximately 67% of which show up once; roughly 2.9% is in the top ten. Sequencing was carried out using PBMCs. These receptors came from a man aged 35 to 55 in good health and CMV-seronegative.

The CDR3 region is CASSLRVDRPNTEAFF. CDR3 in DNA: TGTGCCAGCAGCCTAAGGGTGGACAGGCCGAACACTGAAGCTTTCTTT. The chain is built from TRBV7-6 and TRBJ1-1; 7 nucleotides match TRBD1. This CDR3 comprises 16 residues. V lost 5 bases, J lost 1 base, and 10 bases stayed unmatched. Germline lookup yields CDR1 SGHVS and CDR2 FNYEAQ. Filled out from reference TRBV7-6 and TRBJ1-1, the complete variable domain reads GAGVSQSPRYKVTKRGQDVALRCDPISGHVSLYWYRQALGQGPEFLTYFNYEAQQDKSGLPNDRFSAERPEGSISTLTIQRTEQRDSAMYRCASSLRVDRPNTEAFFGQGTRLTVV.

V and J are TRBV6-1 and TRBJ1-2, with D possibly being TRBD1 (5 bases). From germline, CDR1 is MNHNS and CDR2 SASEGT. The V gene lost 3 bases and the J gene lost 8 bases, with 13 bases spanning the gap. The CDR3 length is 13 residues. In DNA form, the CDR3 reads TGTGCCAGCAGTGAGTCAGGGCCTTTCGGCTACACCTTC. It is translated as CASSESGPFGYTF.

The chain links TRBV14 to TRBJ2-3; D possibly corresponds to TRBD2 (5 bases). The ends were cut back, 2 bases at V and 0 bases at J, with 12 bases in the middle. Germline lookup yields CDR1 SGHDN and CDR2 FVKESK. This CDR3 is built from 16 residues. Written as DNA, the CDR3 is TGTGCCAGCAGCCAAACCGGGAAAGGGAGCACAGATACGCAGTATTTT. Protein: CASSQTGKGSTDTQYF.

V gene TRBV5-1 combines with J gene TRBJ2-1, with 8 bases identical to TRBD2. The CDR3 spans 17 residues. The junction had 14 bases not matched to a gene; V was cut back by 4 bases and J by 5 bases. Germline V CDR1 and CDR2: SGHRS, YFSETQ. In DNA form, the CDR3 reads TGCGCCAGCAGCCACCCCGAGGGAGCGGGGGAGAACAATGAGCAGTTCTTC. Amino acids: CASSHPEGAGENNEQFF. Variable domain in full (rest from reference TRBV5-1 and TRBJ2-1): KAGVTQTPRYLIKTRGQQVTLSCSPISGHRSVSWYQQTPGQGLQFLFEYFSETQRNKGNFPGRFSGRQFSNSRSEMNVSTLELGDSALYLCASSHPEGAGENNEQFFGPGTRLTVL.

V and J are TRBV15 and TRBJ1-5; tentative D call: TRBD1 (6 bases). The CDR3 has 13 residues. V dropped 4 bases and J dropped 2 bases, with 6 bases sitting between them. Per the germline V gene, CDR1 is LNHNV and CDR2 is YYDKDF (reference sequence). The DNA for the CDR3 is TGTGCCACCAGCACAGGGGGCAATCAGCCCCAGCATTTT. Translated, it gives CATSTGGNQPQHF.

The genes are TRBV19 and TRBJ2-7; 7 nucleotides agree with TRBD1. The CDR3 contains 15 residues. The germline CDR1 and CDR2 sequences are LNHDA and SQIVND (reference sequence). Germline trimming cut 6 bases from V and 0 bases from J; bases unmatched to any gene: 8. DNA for the CDR3: TGTGCCAGTAGGAACGACAGGGCAAGCTCCTACGAGCAGTACTTC. This sequence encodes CASRNDRASSYEQYF.

V gene TRBV5-1 combines with J gene TRBJ2-1, with 7 nucleotides matching TRBD1. Trimming at V came to 5 bases and at J to 10 bases, leaving 9 bases not matched to a gene. The length of the CDR3 is 13 residues. Germline V gene data show CDR1 as SGHRS and CDR2 as YFSETQ. The chain's CDR3 is CASSLGGAEEQFF. In DNA, the CDR3 is TGCGCCAGCAGTTTAGGGGGCGCAGAGGAGCAGTTCTTC.